The 30 T cell receptor beta chains below were found in one sample sequenced in a study of T cell clones after liver transplantation. Only in-frame clones appear in the TCRdb table, and some are missing; sequencing was by immunoSEQ multiplex PCR. The table records 45,000 to 55,000 clones, about 81% of them present only once. Source: CD4+ T cells from blood, taken before liver transplant. The receptors were gathered from a human donor who received a liver transplant.

This clone was seen a few times. A read error may be the cause here, since a much bigger clone is one base away. The gene calls are TRBV7-3 and TRBJ2-7, with 8 positions matching TRBD2. Germline V gene lookup returns CDR1 SGHTA and CDR2 FQGTGA. The length of the CDR3 is 13 residues. CDR3 DNA sequence: TGTGCCAGCAGCGTAACTAGCGGCTACGAGCAGTACTTC. This translates into CASSVTSGYEQYF.

V is TRBV29-1 and J is TRBJ2-3; D unresolved. This CDR3 comprises 14 residues. Germline-derived CDR1 and CDR2 are SQVTM and ANQGSEA. V was shortened by 7 bases and J by 2 bases, with 16 bases between the two germline ends. The CDR3 reads CSARPVSVTDTQYF. The DNA of the CDR3 is TGCAGCGCCCGACCGGTCTCAGTCACAGATACGCAGTATTTT.

V and J are TRBV2 and TRBJ2-1, with D possibly being TRBD2 (5 bases). Germline V gene data show CDR1 as SNHLY and CDR2 as FYNNEI. There are 13 residues in the CDR3. With 6 bases removed from V and 5 bases from J, the gap between germline ends came to 11 bases. The chain's CDR3 is CASSADFNNEQFF. The CDR3 DNA sequence: TGTGCCAGCAGCGCGGACTTTAACAATGAGCAGTTCTTC.

CDR3 amino acids: CASSIRREQTQYF. The DNA of the CDR3 is TGTGCCAGTAGTATTCGCAGGGAACAGACCCAGTACTTC. The chain uses TRBV19 and TRBJ2-5; D might be TRBD1 (5 bases). CDR3 length equals 13 residues. V lost 3 bases and J lost 6, with 11 bases in between. Per germline, CDR1 LNHDA and CDR2 SQIVND (reference sequence).

This clone was observed a handful of times. The chain recombines TRBV6-5 with TRBJ2-5; D may be TRBD2 (6 bases). The CDR3 contains 12 residues. CDR1 and CDR2 from the germline V gene are MNHEY and SVGAGI. The V and J ends lost 2 bases and 5 bases respectively, with 6 bases between them. CDR3 amino acids: CASSYGGETQYF. For the CDR3, the DNA is TGTGCCAGCAGTTACGGGGGGGAGACCCAGTACTTC.

This sequence joins TRBV9 and TRBJ2-5, with 12 positions matching TRBD2. The trim removed 4 bases at V and 1 base at J, leaving 2 bases unmatched. Per germline, CDR1 SGDLS and CDR2 YYNGEE. The CDR3 is made up of 15 amino acids. The CDR3 sequence: CASSRTSGIQETQYF. CDR3 DNA: TGTGCCAGCAGCCGGACTAGCGGGATCCAAGAGACCCAGTACTTC.

This clone appeared a few times. The gene calls are TRBV28 and TRBJ2-5; D is possibly TRBD1 or TRBD2 (5 bases each). This CDR3 contains 17 residues. V dropped 0 bases and J dropped 0 bases, with 14 bases sitting between them. Germline lookup yields CDR1 MDHEN and CDR2 SYDVKM. In DNA, the CDR3 is TGTGCCAGCAGTTTATGGGGGCCGGGATGGTACCAAGAGACCCAGTACTTC. This gives the protein CASSLWGPGWYQETQYF.

The V gene is TRBV28, the J gene TRBJ2-1, with D maybe TRBD2 (6 bases). This CDR3 is built from 15 residues. The germline gives CDR1 MDHEN, CDR2 SYDVKM. The V gene lost 6 bases and the J gene lost 2 bases, with 14 bases spanning the gap. CDR3 coding DNA: TGTGCCAGCAGCGTCATAGCGGAGGCCTACAATGAGCAGTTCTTC. The encoded protein is CASSVIAEAYNEQFF. Full variable domain (missing parts from reference TRBV28 and TRBJ2-1): DVKVTQSSRYLVKRTGEKVFLECVQDMDHENMFWYRQDPGLGLRLIYFSYDVKMKEKGDIPEGYSVSREKKERFSLILESASTNQTSMYLCASSVIAEAYNEQFFGPGTRLTVL.

The CDR3 spells CASSVVGTNEQFF. In DNA, the CDR3 is TGTGCCAGCAGCGTAGTCGGGACAAATGAGCAGTTCTTC. This chain connects TRBV9 to TRBJ2-1, with a possible D match to TRBD1 (6 bases). V was trimmed by 0 bases and J by 7 bases, leaving 8 bases between them. The CDR3 has 13 residues. Germline V CDR1 and CDR2: SGDLS, YYNGEE. Drawing the rest from reference TRBV9 and TRBJ2-1, the complete variable domain is DSGVTQTPKHLITATGQRVTLRCSPRSGDLSVYWYQQSLDQGLQFLIQYYNGEERAKGNILERFSAQQFPDLHSELNLSSLELGDSALYFCASSVVGTNEQFFGPGTRLTVL.

The CDR3 coding sequence is TGTGCTAGTGGTACCCATAGTTGGGGGACATACGAGCAGTACTTC. Its protein product is CASGTHSWGTYEQYF. The gene calls are TRBV12-5 and TRBJ2-7, with a possible D match to TRBD1 (6 bases). Germline CDR1 reads LGHNT; CDR2 reads FRNRAP. The length of the CDR3 is 15 residues. Trimming removed 5 bases at V and 4 bases at J, with 18 bases between.

V gene TRBV19 combines with J gene TRBJ1-5; 7 nucleotides match TRBD1. CDR3 length: 14 residues. The junction had 5 bases not matched to a gene; V was cut back by 5 bases and J by 4 bases. Germline CDR1 is LNHDA and CDR2 is SQIVND (reference sequence). CDR3 nucleotide sequence: TGTGCCAGTAGTTTGACAGGGATTAATCAGCCCCAGCATTTT. Its translation is CASSLTGINQPQHF.

The chain employs TRBV14 and TRBJ2-5, with D unresolved. The CDR3 sequence is 11 residues long. V was cut by 1 base and J by 6 bases, with 3 bases left in between. Per the germline V gene, CDR1 is SGHDN and CDR2 is FVKESK. The CDR3 region is CASSQVQTQYF. The CDR3 DNA follows: TGTGCCAGCAGCCAAGTTCAGACCCAGTACTTC.

This clone has only a few counts. The rearrangement links TRBV19 to TRBJ1-6, with 7 bases matching TRBD1. CDR1 and CDR2 from the germline V gene are LNHDA and SQIVND (reference sequence). V shed 10 bases, J shed 7 bases, and the junction held 10 bases outside the gene matches. The CDR3 length is 14 residues. CDR3 bases: TGTGCCACCAGACAGGGCCTCTACAATTCACCCCTCCACTTT. It encodes CATRQGLYNSPLHF. Complete variable domain (other parts from reference TRBV19 and TRBJ1-6): DGGITQSPKYLFRKEGQNVTLSCEQNLNHDAMYWYRQDPGQGLRLIYYSQIVNDFQKGDIAEGYSVSREKKESFPLTVTSAQKNPTAFYLCATRQGLYNSPLHFGNGTRLTVT.

The genes are TRBV7-9 and TRBJ1-3; D unresolved. The V end lost 2 bases, the J end lost 8 bases, and 16 bases lay between the germline ends. The CDR3 sequence is 15 residues long. Per the germline V gene, CDR1 is SEHNR and CDR2 is FQNEAQ (reference sequence). CDR3 bases: TGTGCCAGCAGCTTATCCCAATCGGGTAGGCACACCATATATTTT. This codes for CASSLSQSGRHTIYF.

The chain links TRBV6-4 to TRBJ2-3; D may match TRBD1 or TRBD2 (5 bases each). Looked up from germline, CDR1 is MRHNA and CDR2 is SNTAGT. With 3 bases removed from V and 10 bases from J, the gap between germline ends came to 17 bases. The CDR3 totals 14 residues. CDR3 in DNA: TGTGCCAGCAGTGAAAATAGTCGGCAGGGAGCGCAGTATTTT. As protein: CASSENSRQGAQYF.

V gene TRBV4-3 combines with J gene TRBJ1-2, with TRBD1 identical over 7 bases. V shed 3 bases, J shed 4 bases, and the junction held 11 bases outside the gene matches. The CDR3 loop spans 16 amino acids. The germline V gene has CDR1 LGHNA and CDR2 YSLEER. Here the CDR3 DNA reads TGCGCCAGCAGCCACTCCGGGCCGGGACAGCTCTATGGCTACACCTTC. This gives the protein CASSHSGPGQLYGYTF.

The chain carries TRBV2 and TRBJ2-1, with TRBD1 as a possible D gene (5 bases). The length of the CDR3 is 13 residues. With 6 bases removed from V and 5 bases from J, the gap between germline ends came to 11 bases. CDR1 and CDR2 from the germline V gene are SNHLY and FYNNEI. The CDR3 nucleotides read TGTGCCAGCAGCCTGGACACTAACAATGAGCAGTTCTTC. Translating it yields CASSLDTNNEQFF. Complete variable domain (other parts from reference TRBV2 and TRBJ2-1): EPEVTQTPSHQVTQMGQEVILRCVPISNHLYFYWYRQILGQKVEFLVSFYNNEISEKSEIFDDQFSVERPDGSNFTLKIRSTKLEDSAMYFCASSLDTNNEQFFGPGTRLTVL.

This chain uses TRBV6-1 with TRBJ1-2; D ambiguous. The CDR3 has 15 residues. Germline V gene lookup returns CDR1 MNHNS and CDR2 SASEGT. Trimming took 1 base from V and 5 from J, leaving 14 bases between them. In DNA, the CDR3 is TGTGCCAGCAGTGAAGGTCAGAACGCTATATATGGCTACACCTTC. Amino acid sequence: CASSEGQNAIYGYTF.

The count of this clone is one. The V gene is TRBV5-1, the J gene TRBJ2-3; 11 bases line up with TRBD1. V gave up 4 bases and J gave up 6 bases; unmatched junction bases: 4. CDR3 length equals 14 residues. Germline-derived CDR1 and CDR2 are SGHRS and YFSETQ. CDR3 amino acids: CASSPGQGADTQYF. The CDR3 DNA follows: TGCGCCAGCAGCCCCGGACAGGGGGCCGATACGCAGTATTTT.

This clone was recorded a few times. The CDR3 coding sequence is TGTGCCAGCAGCGCGAGCGGGACAGGGGGTCCCTATGGCTACACCTTC. Translating it yields CASSASGTGGPYGYTF. This chain connects TRBV9 to TRBJ1-2, with 11 bases identical to TRBD1. Germline values: CDR1 SGDLS, CDR2 YYNGEE. The CDR3 extends over 16 amino acids. The ends lost 3 bases at V and 4 bases at J; junction bases unmatched: 8.

This clone was detected a few times. The chain has TRBV6-5 and TRBJ2-2, with TRBD1 matching 7 bases. This CDR3 has 12 residues. Germline-derived CDR1 and CDR2 are MNHEY and SVGAGI. The junction had 8 bases not matched to a gene; V was cut back by 6 bases and J by 13 bases. CDR3 sequence: CASRGTAQGLFF. The CDR3 DNA reads TGTGCCAGCAGGGGGACAGCCCAAGGGCTGTTTTTT.

The chain uses TRBV5-6 and TRBJ2-1, with TRBD1 matching over 11 bases. Trimming took 3 bases from V and 9 from J; bases not matched to a gene: 14. This CDR3 contains 17 residues. The germline CDR1 and CDR2 sequences are SGHDT and YYEEEE. The CDR3 DNA sequence: TGTGCCAGCAGCTCCCGGGGACAGGGGGTCCTCAGGCTTGAGCAGTTCTTC. Translation gives CASSSRGQGVLRLEQFF.

This chain uses TRBV7-3 with TRBJ2-1; TRBD1 matches at 12 bases. Germline-derived CDR1 and CDR2 are SGHTA and FQGTGA. The CDR3 has 16 residues. Losses at the gene ends were 0 bases for V and 8 bases for J; bases not matched to a gene: 5. The CDR3 sequence: CASSLTGTGGRDEQFF. The DNA of the CDR3 is TGTGCCAGCAGCTTAACCGGGACAGGGGGCCGGGATGAGCAGTTCTTC.

The V gene is TRBV20-1, the J gene TRBJ2-3; D is ambiguous. Trimming pared 2 bases from V and 9 bases from J, leaving 9 bases between. CDR1 is DFQATT and CDR2 is SNEGSKA in the germline V gene (reference sequence). This CDR3 has 11 amino acids. CDR3 coding DNA: TGCAGTGCTAGAACAGTAGTGACGCAGTATTTT. This sequence encodes CSARTVVTQYF.

The chain joins TRBV7-2 to TRBJ2-3; D gene unclear. Germline lookup yields CDR1 SGHTA and CDR2 FQGNSA. Trimming left V 1 base short and J 4 bases short, with 12 bases between. This CDR3 region has 15 residues. CDR3 region: CASSLVVGSSDTQYF. The CDR3 DNA sequence: TGTGCCAGCAGCTTAGTGGTAGGGTCCTCAGATACGCAGTATTTT.

This chain links TRBV7-2 with TRBJ2-5; 13 bases match TRBD2. CDR1 is SGHTA, CDR2 FQGNSA, per germline. With 5 bases clipped from V and 5 bases from J, the junction kept 5 bases outside the gene matches. CDR3 length equals 15 residues. The CDR3 here is CASSKTSGGFETQYF. CDR3 in DNA: TGTGCCAGCAGCAAGACTAGCGGGGGGTTTGAGACCCAGTACTTC.

The rearrangement uses TRBV7-9 and TRBJ1-2; 8 bases agree with TRBD1. V lost 6 bases and J lost 2; bases outside the gene matches: 5. This CDR3 is built from 14 residues. Germline CDR1 and CDR2: SEHNR and FQNEAQ (reference sequence). For the CDR3, the DNA is TGTGCCAGCAGTTCACAGGGGGTCAACTATGGCTACACCTTC. Its translation is CASSSQGVNYGYTF.

The rearrangement joins TRBV2 to TRBJ2-3, with D possibly being TRBD2 (5 bases). The CDR3 has 14 amino acids. CDR1 is SNHLY, CDR2 FYNNEI, per germline. V lost 7 bases, J lost 5 bases, and 16 bases lay in between. CDR3 DNA sequence: TGTGCCAGCACCGCGGGCCCGAGTAGAGATACGCAGTATTTT. This translates into CASTAGPSRDTQYF.

This clone was found once. The chain carries TRBV4-3 and TRBJ2-1; 9 bases match TRBD1. The junction had 12 bases not matched to a gene; V was cut back by 1 base and J by 5 bases. Germline loops: CDR1 LGHNA, CDR2 YSLEER. The CDR3 covers 18 residues. CDR3 coding DNA: TGCGCCAGCAGCCAAGCCTTCCCCGGGACAGGGAAAAACAATGAGCAGTTCTTC. Translation gives CASSQAFPGTGKNNEQFF.

By sample share, this clone is medium-sized (0.01 to 0.1%). The chain joins TRBV29-1 to TRBJ2-7; TRBD2 aligns across 12 bases. Germline V gene data show CDR1 as SQVTM and CDR2 as ANQGSEA. This CDR3 is 15 amino acids long. V trimming: 6 bases; J trimming: 7 bases; junction bases outside the gene matches: 13. DNA of the CDR3: TGCAGCGTCCTTGATGTACTAGCGGGGGGAAGTGAGCAGTACTTC. Translated, it gives CSVLDVLAGGSEQYF.